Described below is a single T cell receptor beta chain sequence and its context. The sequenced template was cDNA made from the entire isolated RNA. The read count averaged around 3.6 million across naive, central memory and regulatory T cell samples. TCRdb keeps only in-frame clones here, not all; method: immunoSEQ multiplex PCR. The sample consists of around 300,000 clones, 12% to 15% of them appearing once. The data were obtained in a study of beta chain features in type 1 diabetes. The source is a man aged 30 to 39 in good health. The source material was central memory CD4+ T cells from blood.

The CDR3 region has the DNA TGCGCCAGCAGCCAAGATCTAATTGGCGGCAATGAGCAGTTCTTC. This encodes CASSQDLIGGNEQFF. The V gene is TRBV4-1, the J gene TRBJ2-1; D ambiguous. The CDR3 runs 15 residues. Germline CDR1 MGHRA, CDR2 YSYEKL. V lost 0 bases and J 6 bases, leaving 12 bases between the germline ends.